These 12 T cell receptor beta chains were sequenced from one sample in a study of blood T cell repertoires in COVID-19. Sequenced by immunoSEQ multiplex PCR; TCRdb stores in-frame clones only, minus some. The sample holds about 320,000 clones, more than 90% seen once. Sequencing was done on a sample of PBMCs or T cells enriched from blood (not recorded which). All receptors derive from a woman in her thirties who had been exposed to COVID-19.

The chain has TRBV4-1 and TRBJ2-5; D is unclear. Germline V gene sequence: CDR1 MGHRA, CDR2 YSYEKL. The V and J ends lost 2 bases and 7 bases respectively, with 11 bases between them. The CDR3 spans 13 residues. CDR3 nucleotides: TGCGCCAGCAGCCAAAGTAGGCCGGGGACCCAGTACTTC. This sequence encodes CASSQSRPGTQYF.

The CDR3 region has the DNA TGCGCCAGCAGCTTGGCCAGGGGCTCTGGAAACACCATATATTTT. This translates into CASSLARGSGNTIYF. The J gene is TRBJ1-3, the V gene TRBV5-1, with a possible D match to TRBD1 (6 bases). V was pared by 0 bases and J by 0 bases, with 7 bases between. The CDR3 loop spans 15 amino acids. Germline CDR1 and CDR2: SGHRS and YFSETQ.

This clone was seen a single time. This chain uses TRBV13 with TRBJ2-7, with 9 positions matching TRBD1. The CDR3 runs 17 residues. Germline V gene data show CDR1 as PRHDT and CDR2 as FYEKMQ (reference sequence). This CDR3 reads CPTVKFTSGTGPYEQYF. CDR3 nucleotides: TGTCCTACAGTCAAGTTTACTTCCGGGACAGGGCCATACGAGCAGTACTTC. The full variable domain, rest sourced from reference TRBV13 and TRBJ2-7, is AAGVIQSPRHLIKEKRETATLKCYPIPRHDTVYWYQQGPGQDPQFLISFYEKMQSDKGSIPDRFSAQQFSDYHSELNMSSLELGDSALYFCPTVKFTSGTGPYEQYFGPGTRLTVT.

This clone was observed a handful of times. The chain uses TRBV7-2 and TRBJ1-1; maybe TRBD1 (5 bases). This CDR3 comprises 13 residues. From germline, CDR1 is SGHTA and CDR2 FQGNSA. Between the trimmed V and J ends, which lost 2 bases and 10 bases, there was a span of 14 bases. The CDR3 loop is CASSLMGEGVAFF. CDR3 DNA: TGTGCCAGCAGCTTAATGGGGGAGGGAGTAGCTTTCTTT. The full variable domain, its missing parts supplied by reference TRBV7-2 and TRBJ1-1, is GAGVSQSPSNKVTEKGKDVELRCDPISGHTALYWYRQSLGQGLEFLIYFQGNSAPDKSGLPSDRFSAERTGGSVSTLTIQRTQQEDSAVYLCASSLMGEGVAFFGQGTRLTVV.

V and J are TRBV12-5 and TRBJ2-7; TRBD2 is a possible D gene (5 bases). The CDR3 covers 15 residues. Germline V gene data show CDR1 as LGHNT and CDR2 as FRNRAP. Trimming took off 2 bases at V and 2 bases at J, with 13 bases between the two ends. The DNA of the CDR3 is TGTGCTAGTGGTTTGATATACGAGGGAGCCTACGAGCAGTACTTC. Its translation: CASGLIYEGAYEQYF.

V is TRBV15 and J is TRBJ1-4, with D maybe TRBD1 (5 bases). CDR3 length: 15 residues. The germline gives CDR1 LNHNV, CDR2 YYDKDF (reference sequence). Trimming took 5 bases from V and 8 from J, leaving 18 bases between them. The CDR3 sequence is CATSPLGLLREKLFF. DNA of the CDR3: TGTGCCACCAGCCCCTTGGGACTGCTTAGAGAAAAACTGTTTTTT.

The chain is built from TRBV9 and TRBJ2-3; possibly TRBD2 for D (6 bases). CDR3 length equals 17 residues. Germline V gene sequence: CDR1 SGDLS, CDR2 YYNGEE. Deletions cut 3 bases from V and 5 bases from J, with 22 bases between. In nucleotides, the CDR3 is TGTGCCAGCAGCGCGGAGGGCCGTCGGTTTTATCTAGATACGCAGTATTTT. Protein: CASSAEGRRFYLDTQYF.

This chain uses TRBV6-2 or TRBV6-3 with TRBJ1-1; D perhaps matches TRBD1 (5 bases). This CDR3 is built from 13 residues. Deletions cut 5 bases from V and 5 bases from J, with 12 bases between. Per the germline V gene, CDR1 is MNHEY and CDR2 is SVGEGT. CDR3 nucleotides: TGTGCCAGCAGTATGACAGTCATTACTGAAGCTTTCTTT. Translated: CASSMTVITEAFF.

The chain is built from TRBV10-3 and TRBJ1-5; 7 bases map to TRBD1. Unmatched junction bases numbered 2, after V lost 0 bases and J lost 0 bases. CDR3 size: 16 residues. Looked up from germline, CDR1 is ENHRY and CDR2 is SYGVKD. CDR3 bases: TGTGCCATCAGTGAGTCGACAGGGTATAGCAATCAGCCCCAGCATTTT. Translated: CAISESTGYSNQPQHF.

The chain is built from TRBV11-2 and TRBJ2-5; 9 bases are a match to TRBD1. This CDR3 contains 16 residues. Germline CDR1 and CDR2: SGHAT and FQNNGV. J gave up 4 bases and V 3 bases, and 9 bases lay outside the gene matches. CDR3 DNA: TGTGCCAGCAGCTTCGGCATACAGGGGGCCCGAGAGACCCAGTACTTC. Translating gives CASSFGIQGARETQYF. Full variable domain (remainder filled in from reference TRBV11-2 and TRBJ2-5): EAGVAQSPRYKIIEKRQSVAFWCNPISGHATLYWYQQILGQGPKLLIQFQNNGVVDDSQLPKDRFSAERLKGVDSTLKIQPAKLEDSAVYLCASSFGIQGARETQYFGPGTRLLVL.

This clone was observed once. The gene calls are TRBV18 and TRBJ1-5, with unresolved D. This CDR3 region has 14 residues. Germline CDR1 and CDR2: KGHSH and LQKENI. V lost 3 bases and J lost 4, with 10 bases in between. The chain's CDR3 is CASSPFQENQPQHF. Here the CDR3 DNA reads TGTGCCAGCTCACCTTTCCAGGAAAATCAGCCCCAGCATTTT.

This rearrangement joins TRBV15 to TRBJ2-5; possibly TRBD2 for D (5 bases). Trimming left V 4 bases short and J 2 bases short, with 11 bases between. Germline-derived CDR1 and CDR2 are LNHNV and YYDKDF (reference sequence). The CDR3 is 14 residues long. CDR3 protein: CATSTRGGQETQYF. CDR3 nucleotide sequence: TGTGCCACCAGCACACGTGGCGGGCAAGAGACCCAGTACTTC.